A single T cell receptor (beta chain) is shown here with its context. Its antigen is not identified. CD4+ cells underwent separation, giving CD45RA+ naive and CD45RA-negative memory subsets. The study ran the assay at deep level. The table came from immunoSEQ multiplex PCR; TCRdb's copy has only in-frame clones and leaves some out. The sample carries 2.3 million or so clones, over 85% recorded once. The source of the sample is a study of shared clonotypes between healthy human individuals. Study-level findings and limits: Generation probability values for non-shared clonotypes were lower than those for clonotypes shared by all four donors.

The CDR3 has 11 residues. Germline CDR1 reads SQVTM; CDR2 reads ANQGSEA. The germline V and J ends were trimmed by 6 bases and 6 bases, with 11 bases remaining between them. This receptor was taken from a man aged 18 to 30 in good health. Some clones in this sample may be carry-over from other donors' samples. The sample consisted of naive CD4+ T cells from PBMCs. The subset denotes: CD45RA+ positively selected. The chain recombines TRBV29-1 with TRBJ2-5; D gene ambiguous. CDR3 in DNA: TGCAGCGTCGAGAACCCCCAGACCCAGTACTTC. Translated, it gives CSVENPQTQYF.